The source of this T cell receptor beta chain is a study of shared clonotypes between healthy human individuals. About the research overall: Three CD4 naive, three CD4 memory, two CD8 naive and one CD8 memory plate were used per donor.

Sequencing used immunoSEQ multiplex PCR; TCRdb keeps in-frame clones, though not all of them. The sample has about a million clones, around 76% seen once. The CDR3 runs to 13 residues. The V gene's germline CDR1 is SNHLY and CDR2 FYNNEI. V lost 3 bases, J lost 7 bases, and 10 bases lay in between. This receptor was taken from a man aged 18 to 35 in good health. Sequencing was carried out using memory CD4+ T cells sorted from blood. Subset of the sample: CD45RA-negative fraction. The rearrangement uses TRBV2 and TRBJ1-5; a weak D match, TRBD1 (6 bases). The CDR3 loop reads CASSEEGEQPQHF. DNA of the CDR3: TGTGCCAGCAGTGAGGAGGGGGAACAGCCCCAGCATTTT.